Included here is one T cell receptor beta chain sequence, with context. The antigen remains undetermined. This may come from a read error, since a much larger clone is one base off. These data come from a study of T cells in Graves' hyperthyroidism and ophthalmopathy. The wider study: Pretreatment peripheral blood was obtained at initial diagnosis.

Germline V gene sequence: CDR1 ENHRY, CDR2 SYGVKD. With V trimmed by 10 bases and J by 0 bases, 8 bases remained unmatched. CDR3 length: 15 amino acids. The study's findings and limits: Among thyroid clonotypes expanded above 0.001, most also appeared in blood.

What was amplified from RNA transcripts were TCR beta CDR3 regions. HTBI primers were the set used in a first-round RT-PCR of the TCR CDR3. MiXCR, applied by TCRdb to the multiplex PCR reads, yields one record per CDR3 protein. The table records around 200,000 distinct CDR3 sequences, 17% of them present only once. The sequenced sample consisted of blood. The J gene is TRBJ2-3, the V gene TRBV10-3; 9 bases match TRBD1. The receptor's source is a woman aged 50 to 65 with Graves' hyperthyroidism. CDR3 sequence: CANSPGTGSTDTQYF. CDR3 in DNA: TGTGCCAACTCGCCCGGGACAGGGAGCACAGATACGCAGTATTTT.